This record covers a single T cell receptor beta chain. The data were obtained in a study of blood T cell repertoires in COVID-19. With 3 bases clipped from V and 0 bases from J, the junction kept 4 bases outside the gene matches. This CDR3 has 16 residues. The V gene's germline CDR1 is LGHDT and CDR2 YNNKEL (reference sequence). Produced via immunoSEQ multiplex PCR; TCRdb's table is partial and in-frame only. Of roughly 150,000 clones listed, 65% to 90% are singletons. Sequenced sample: peripheral blood. The origin of this receptor is a man in his forties or fifties with acute or convalescent COVID-19. The rearrangement joins TRBV3-1 (or the pseudogene TRBV3-2) to TRBJ1-3; 8 positions agree with TRBD1. The DNA for the CDR3 is TGTGCCAGCAGCCATTGGGGACAGGACTCTGGAAACACCATATATTTT. It codes for CASSHWGQDSGNTIYF.